One sample yielded the 27 T cell receptor beta chains listed below, sequenced in a study of PD-1 blockade in classical Hodgkin lymphoma. Repertoires were generated with immunoSEQ multiplex PCR, while TCRdb's copy carries only in-frame clones and drops some. Among about 40,000 clones listed, 60% to 85% were seen once. Every patient relapsed after autologous stem cell transplantation, and brentuximab vedotin exposure varied. The material was peripheral blood mononuclear cells (PBMCs), obtained at baseline. Receptor source: a human donor with classical Hodgkin lymphoma.

This clone was seen only a few times. The chain is built from TRBV4-1 and TRBJ2-5; D is unclear. Germline V CDR1 and CDR2: MGHRA, YSYEKL. With 4 bases removed from V and 4 bases from J, the gap between germline ends came to 10 bases. This CDR3 is built from 13 residues. The CDR3 DNA sequence: TGCGCCAGCAGCCCCATTTGGGTAGAGACCCAGTACTTC. Translation: CASSPIWVETQYF.

The rearrangement links TRBV7-4 to TRBJ1-2; 8 bases match TRBD1. This CDR3 spans 15 amino acids. The junction had 7 bases not matched to a gene; V was cut back by 4 bases and J by 3 bases. Germline V CDR1 and CDR2: SGHVT, SQSDAQ. The CDR3 DNA follows: TGTGCCAGCAGCTCCTCCGGGACAGGCGACTATGGCTACACCTTC. This encodes CASSSSGTGDYGYTF.

The chain joins TRBV7-2 to TRBJ2-1, with TRBD2 matching over 11 bases. The CDR3 runs to 17 residues. Germline V gene data show CDR1 as SGHTA and CDR2 as FQGNSA. V shed 3 bases and J 4 bases; nucleotides not matched to a gene: 8. The CDR3 sequence is CASSFVGTSGSYNEQFF. The DNA of the CDR3 is TGTGCCAGCAGCTTCGTCGGCACTAGCGGGAGTTACAATGAGCAGTTCTTC. Full variable domain (rest looked up from reference TRBV7-2 and TRBJ2-1): GAGVSQSPSNKVTEKGKDVELRCDPISGHTALYWYRQSLGQGLEFLIYFQGNSAPDKSGLPSDRFSAERTGGSVSTLTIQRTQQEDSAVYLCASSFVGTSGSYNEQFFGPGTRLTVL.

This rearrangement joins TRBV6-5 to TRBJ1-5; D is unclear. Trimming took off 2 bases at V and 5 bases at J, with 10 bases between the two ends. The CDR3 has 14 amino acids. From germline, CDR1 is MNHEY and CDR2 SVGAGI. The CDR3 DNA is TGTGCCAGCAGTTACGAGGAAGGTCATCAGCCCCAGCATTTT. It yields the protein CASSYEEGHQPQHF.

The V and J genes are TRBV28 and TRBJ1-3; D uncertain. The ends were cut back, 5 bases at V and 11 bases at J, with 13 bases in the middle. The CDR3 sequence is 12 residues long. The germline CDR1 and CDR2 sequences are MDHEN and SYDVKM. DNA for the CDR3: TGTGCCAGCAGTACCCCCCCTCGGGCCATATATTTT. Protein sequence: CASSTPPRAIYF.

The V call is TRBV25-1, the J call TRBJ1-1; possibly TRBD1 for D (6 bases). Germline CDR1 MGHDK, CDR2 SYGVNS. This CDR3 has 14 residues. Between the trimmed V and J ends, which lost 6 bases and 0 bases, there was a span of 11 bases. CDR3 sequence: CASRQTGLNTEAFF. In DNA form, the CDR3 reads TGTGCCAGCAGGCAGACAGGTCTGAACACTGAAGCTTTCTTT. The complete variable domain, with remaining parts taken from reference TRBV25-1 and TRBJ1-1, reads EADIYQTPRYLVIGTGKKITLECSQTMGHDKMYWYQQDPGMELHLIHYSYGVNSTEKGDLSSESTVSRIRTEHFPLTLESARPSHTSQYLCASRQTGLNTEAFFGQGTRLTVV.

This chain links TRBV28 with TRBJ2-6, with D possibly matching TRBD1 (5 bases). CDR1 is MDHEN and CDR2 is SYDVKM in the germline V gene. With 2 bases removed from V and 4 bases from J, the gap between germline ends came to 9 bases. CDR3 length: 15 amino acids. The CDR3 sequence: CASSLGAKGANVLTF. CDR3 nucleotide sequence: TGTGCCAGCAGTTTAGGGGCGAAAGGGGCCAACGTCCTGACTTTC. Using reference TRBV28 and TRBJ2-6 for the parts outside the CDR3, the full variable domain is DVKVTQSSRYLVKRTGEKVFLECVQDMDHENMFWYRQDPGLGLRLIYFSYDVKMKEKGDIPEGYSVSREKKERFSLILESASTNQTSMYLCASSLGAKGANVLTFGAGSRLTVL.

This sequence joins TRBV28 and TRBJ2-3; D might be TRBD1 (5 bases). CDR1 MDHEN and CDR2 SYDVKM come from the germline V gene. Trimming took off 3 bases at V and 5 bases at J, with 15 bases between the two ends. The CDR3 has 15 amino acids. CDR3 in DNA: TGTGCCAGCAGTTTTCAGGGCAAAGGGGTAGATACGCAGTATTTT. Protein: CASSFQGKGVDTQYF.

The chain uses TRBV27 and TRBJ2-7; TRBD2 aligns across 8 bases. This CDR3 comprises 16 residues. Germline trimming cut 5 bases from V and 1 base from J; bases unmatched to any gene: 10. CDR1 is MNHEY and CDR2 is SMNVEV in the germline V gene (reference sequence). The CDR3 spells CASSLDLTSASYEQYF. CDR3 DNA: TGTGCCAGCAGTCTCGACCTGACTAGCGCGTCCTACGAGCAGTACTTC.

The chain combines TRBV7-2 with TRBJ2-7, with TRBD1 matching over 8 bases. Unmatched junction bases numbered 6, after V lost 3 bases and J lost 8 bases. The CDR3 is made up of 13 amino acids. In germline, CDR1 is SGHTA, CDR2 FQGNSA. CDR3 nucleotide sequence: TGTGCCAGCAGCTTGGCCCGACAGGGGCAGCAGTACTTC. As protein: CASSLARQGQQYF.

The V gene is TRBV11-2, the J gene TRBJ2-7; 9 nucleotides line up with TRBD1. The germline V gene has CDR1 SGHAT and CDR2 FQNNGV. After removal of 5 bases from V and 5 bases from J, the junction contained 4 bases not matched to a gene. The CDR3 sequence is 13 residues long. CDR3 residues: CASSGGQGNEQYF. The CDR3 bases are TGTGCCAGCAGCGGGGGACAGGGAAACGAGCAGTACTTC.

The chain recombines TRBV5-6 with TRBJ2-7, with TRBD2 matching over 8 bases. The germline V gene has CDR1 SGHDT and CDR2 YYEEEE. V dropped 4 bases and J dropped 4; count of bases not matched to a gene: 16. CDR3 length: 17 amino acids. CDR3: CASSGSARKGGRYEQYF. For the CDR3, the DNA is TGTGCCAGCAGCGGTTCGGCGAGGAAGGGCGGGAGGTACGAGCAGTACTTC.

This sequence joins TRBV6-1 and TRBJ2-1; D is unresolved. CDR1 is MNHNS and CDR2 is SASEGT in the germline V gene. The CDR3 contains 10 residues. The V and J ends lost 6 bases and 9 bases respectively, with 6 bases between them. CDR3 loop: CASRGPEQFF. CDR3 sequence (DNA): TGTGCCAGCAGAGGACCTGAGCAGTTCTTC.

V gene TRBV15 combines with J gene TRBJ2-1, with 8 bases lining up with TRBD2. Trimming cost V 9 bases and J 8 bases; bases outside gene matches: 21. The CDR3 consists of 17 residues. Germline V CDR1 and CDR2: LNHNV, YYDKDF (reference sequence). The CDR3, as DNA: TGTGCCACTTTGGACCGTCACACCGCGGGAGGACGCGATGAGCAGTTCTTC. Its protein product is CATLDRHTAGGRDEQFF. Together with reference TRBV15 and TRBJ2-1, the CDR3 gives the full variable domain: DAMVIQNPRYQVTQFGKPVTLSCSQTLNHNVMYWYQQKSSQAPKLLFHYYDKDFNNEADTPDNFQSRRPNTSFCFLDIRSPGLGDTAMYLCATLDRHTAGGRDEQFFGPGTRLTVL.

This clone was recorded a few times. The chain combines TRBV18 with TRBJ1-2; D ambiguous. There are 14 residues in the CDR3. Trimming took 3 bases from V and 3 from J, leaving 11 bases between them. The germline gives CDR1 KGHSH, CDR2 LQKENI. In DNA form, the CDR3 reads TGTGCCAGCTCACCGCCCTGGGAGGACTATGGCTACACCTTC. It is translated as CASSPPWEDYGYTF. Full variable domain (outside the CDR3, taken from reference TRBV18 and TRBJ1-2): NAGVMQNPRHLVRRRGQEARLRCSPMKGHSHVYWYRQLPEEGLKFMVYLQKENIIDESGMPKERFSAEFPKEGPSILRIQQVVRGDSAAYFCASSPPWEDYGYTFGSGTRLTVV.

J is TRBJ2-1 and V is TRBV11-3, with D perhaps matching TRBD2 (5 bases). CDR1 and CDR2 from the germline V gene are SGHNT and YENEEA. The length of the CDR3 is 15 residues. The germline V and J ends were trimmed by 4 bases and 3 bases, with 13 bases remaining between them. CDR3 bases: TGTGCCAGCAGCTGGGGAGACGGACTCTACAATGAGCAGTTCTTC. Translating gives CASSWGDGLYNEQFF.

The sample holds a few counts of this clone. This chain links TRBV7-9 with TRBJ1-4; tentatively, D is TRBD1 (6 bases). This CDR3 spans 13 amino acids. V was trimmed by 8 bases and J by 7 bases, leaving 14 bases between them. Germline CDR1 reads SEHNR; CDR2 reads FQNEAQ (reference sequence). CDR3 nucleotide sequence: TGTGCCAGCCGTACAGGGTCGAGTGAAAAACTGTTTTTT. Translation gives CASRTGSSEKLFF. The full variable domain, with the rest looked up from reference TRBV7-9 and TRBJ1-4, is DTGVSQNPRHKITKRGQNVTFRCDPISEHNRLYWYRQTLGQGPEFLTYFQNEAQLEKSRLLSDRFSAERPKGSFSTLEIQRTEQGDSAMYLCASRTGSSEKLFFGSGTQLSVL.

The V call is TRBV5-1, the J call TRBJ2-1; D not resolved. Germline V lookup: CDR1 SGHRS, CDR2 YFSETQ. V gave up 0 bases and J gave up 4 bases, with 11 bases separating them. The length of the CDR3 is 15 residues. CDR3 coding DNA: TGCGCCAGCAGCTTGGAAGGTCACGATTACAATGAGCAGTTCTTC. Translation gives CASSLEGHDYNEQFF. Full variable domain (rest looked up from reference TRBV5-1 and TRBJ2-1): KAGVTQTPRYLIKTRGQQVTLSCSPISGHRSVSWYQQTPGQGLQFLFEYFSETQRNKGNFPGRFSGRQFSNSRSEMNVSTLELGDSALYLCASSLEGHDYNEQFFGPGTRLTVL.

V gene TRBV7-6 combines with J gene TRBJ2-2; 8 nucleotides agree with TRBD2. The CDR3 sequence is 17 residues long. V lost 0 bases, J lost 0 bases, and 3 bases stayed unmatched. Germline values: CDR1 SGHVS, CDR2 FNYEAQ. The chain's CDR3 is CASSLAGLVANTGELFF. DNA for the CDR3: TGTGCCAGCAGCTTAGCGGGACTAGTTGCGAACACCGGGGAGCTGTTTTTT.

This clone came up once. The chain couples TRBV28 to TRBJ2-3, with 7 bases lining up with TRBD2. Germline CDR1 and CDR2: MDHEN and SYDVKM. The CDR3 is 16 residues long. V lost 2 bases and J lost 2; bases outside the gene matches: 7. CDR3 sequence reads: CASSLGGRAFTDTQYF. CDR3 nucleotides: TGTGCCAGCAGTTTAGGGGGGAGGGCATTCACAGATACGCAGTATTTT.

This chain links TRBV9 with TRBJ2-1, with D unresolved. Germline-derived CDR1 and CDR2 are SGDLS and YYNGEE. The CDR3 runs 13 residues. The V end lost 3 bases, the J end lost 4 bases, and 8 bases lay between the germline ends. The CDR3 bases are TGTGCCAGCAGCGGGAGTGGATACAATGAGCAGTTCTTC. It translates to CASSGSGYNEQFF.

This chain connects TRBV6-6 to TRBJ1-4; no reliable D call. V lost 2 bases, J lost 6 bases, and 7 bases lay in between. This CDR3 region has 13 residues. Germline V CDR1 and CDR2: MNHNY, SVGAGI (reference sequence). CDR3 amino acids: CASSYAGHEKLFF. In DNA, the CDR3 is TGTGCCAGCAGTTACGCAGGCCATGAAAAACTGTTTTTT.

This clone was counted many times. The chain recombines TRBV6-1 with TRBJ1-5, with D unresolved. Trimming cost V 0 bases and J 3 bases, with 9 bases left between them. Germline-derived CDR1 and CDR2 are MNHNS and SASEGT. This CDR3 comprises 15 residues. CDR3 bases: TGTGCCAGCAGTGAAGCAAACGTACTCAATCAGCCCCAGCATTTT. Translated: CASSEANVLNQPQHF.

This rearrangement joins TRBV23-1 to TRBJ1-3; 7 bases are a match to TRBD1. TRBV23-1 is labeled an ORF, and its function is uncertain. V dropped 6 bases and J dropped 2; count of bases not matched to a gene: 4. The CDR3 sequence is 14 residues long. In nucleotides, the CDR3 is TGCGCCAGCAGGATCCAGGGGGCTGGAAACACCATATATTTT. It translates to CASRIQGAGNTIYF.

This clone has ten or more counts. The chain combines TRBV29-1 with TRBJ1-1; perhaps TRBD1 as D (6 bases). Germline V gene data show CDR1 as SQVTM and CDR2 as ANQGSEA. This CDR3 has 14 residues. V lost 4 bases and J 5 bases, leaving 17 bases between the germline ends. The CDR3: CSVVSGGAGTEAFF. The CDR3 region has the DNA TGCAGCGTTGTATCCGGGGGCGCAGGGACTGAAGCTTTCTTT.

The V call is TRBV4-1, the J call TRBJ2-1; D uncertain. Per the germline V gene, CDR1 is MGHRA and CDR2 is YSYEKL. The CDR3 length is 14 residues. Trimming cost V 0 bases and J 4 bases, with 7 bases left between them. The CDR3 sequence is CASSQEEQYNEQFF. The CDR3 DNA reads as TGCGCCAGCAGCCAAGAGGAACAGTACAATGAGCAGTTCTTC.

CDR3 DNA: TGTGCCAGCAGCCCGTTAGGACTAGCGGTAAGATTGAATGAGCAGTTCTTC. Translated: CASSPLGLAVRLNEQFF. V gene TRBV7-9 combines with J gene TRBJ2-1; 10 nucleotides agree with TRBD2. This CDR3 comprises 17 residues. J gave up 7 bases and V 5 bases, and 14 bases lay outside the gene matches. The germline CDR1 and CDR2 sequences are SEHNR and FQNEAQ (reference sequence).